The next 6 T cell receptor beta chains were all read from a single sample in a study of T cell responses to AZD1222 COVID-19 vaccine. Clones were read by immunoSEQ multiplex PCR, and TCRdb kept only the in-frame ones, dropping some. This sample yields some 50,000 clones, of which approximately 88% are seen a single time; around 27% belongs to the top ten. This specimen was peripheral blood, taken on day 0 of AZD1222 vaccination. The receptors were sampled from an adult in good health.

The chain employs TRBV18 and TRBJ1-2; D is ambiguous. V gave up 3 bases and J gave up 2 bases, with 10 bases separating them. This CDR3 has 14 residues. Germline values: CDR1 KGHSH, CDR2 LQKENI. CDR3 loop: CASSPRTENYGYTF. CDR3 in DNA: TGTGCCAGCTCACCCCGTACAGAGAACTATGGCTACACCTTC.

CDR3 sequence (DNA): TGCGCCAGCAGCGCCCGGACTAGCGGGAGTGACGAGCAGTACTTC. This sequence encodes CASSARTSGSDEQYF. The rearrangement joins TRBV5-1 to TRBJ2-7, with 13 bases identical to TRBD2. Germline V gene data show CDR1 as SGHRS and CDR2 as YFSETQ. V dropped 4 bases and J dropped 5; count of bases not matched to a gene: 6. There are 15 residues in the CDR3.

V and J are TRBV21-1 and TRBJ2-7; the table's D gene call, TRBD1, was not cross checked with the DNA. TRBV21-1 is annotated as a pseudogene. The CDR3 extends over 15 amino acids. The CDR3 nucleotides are TGTGCCAGCAGCAAGGGGACAGTCCCACCCTACGAGCAGTACTTC. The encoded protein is CASSKGTVPPYEQYF.

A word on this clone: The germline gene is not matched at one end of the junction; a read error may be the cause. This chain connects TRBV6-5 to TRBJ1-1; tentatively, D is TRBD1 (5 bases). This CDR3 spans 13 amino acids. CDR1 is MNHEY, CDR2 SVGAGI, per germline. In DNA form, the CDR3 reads TGTGCCAGCATCCCGGGGCCGAACGCTGAAGCTTTCTTT. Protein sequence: CASIPGPNAEAFF.

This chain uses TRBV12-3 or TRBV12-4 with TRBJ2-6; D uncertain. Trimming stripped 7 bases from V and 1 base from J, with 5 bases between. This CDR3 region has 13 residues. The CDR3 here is CASTMSGANVLTF. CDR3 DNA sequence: TGTGCCAGCACCATGTCTGGGGCCAACGTCCTGACTTTC.

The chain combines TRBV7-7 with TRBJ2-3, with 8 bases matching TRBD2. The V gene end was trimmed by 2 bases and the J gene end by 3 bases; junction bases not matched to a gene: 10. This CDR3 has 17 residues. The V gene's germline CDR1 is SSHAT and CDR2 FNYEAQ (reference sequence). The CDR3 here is CASSLPPGAGETDTQYF. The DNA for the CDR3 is TGTGCCAGCAGCTTACCCCCCGGAGCGGGAGAGACAGATACGCAGTATTTT. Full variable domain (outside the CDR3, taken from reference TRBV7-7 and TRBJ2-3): GAGVSQSPRYKVTKRGQDVTLRCDPISSHATLYWYQQALGQGPEFLTYFNYEAQPDKSGLPSDRFSAERPEGSISTLTIQRTEQRDSAMYRCASSLPPGAGETDTQYFGPGTRLTVL.